What follows describes a single T cell receptor (beta chain). What it recognizes is unknown. This entry comes from a study of CD8 T cells in ankylosing spondylitis. General study findings and limits: A TCR beta motif made of about eight highly homologous variants seemed typical of ankylosing spondylitis blood. Some of the motif variants had earlier been found in reactive arthritis patients' fluid and blood.

Each CDR3 protein is one row after TCRdb ran MiXCR on the 5' RACE reads. Among roughly 370,000 distinct CDR3 sequences, under 25% were seen once, and the ten largest hold about 16%. The sequencing input was blood, either unsorted or a sorted T cell fraction (not recorded which). This sequence originates from a male donor with ankylosing spondylitis.

The CDR3 loop reads CAIGREGYEQYF. CDR3 in DNA: TGTGCCATCGGGAGGGAGGGGTACGAGCAGTACTTC. The rearrangement joins TRBV10-3 to TRBJ2-7; TRBD2 matches 7 bases. Germline V gives CDR1 ENHRY, CDR2 SYGVKD. This CDR3 is 12 amino acids long. The V segment lost 8 bases and the J segment 4 bases; nucleotides outside the gene matches: 5.